The rows below give T cell receptor beta chains drawn from one sample of a study of shared clonotypes between healthy human individuals. Repertoires were generated with immunoSEQ multiplex PCR, while TCRdb's copy carries only in-frame clones and drops some. The repertoire holds around 940,000 clones, with roughly 72% as singletons. What was sequenced was memory CD4+ T cells sorted from blood. Receptor source: a man aged 18-30 years in good health. The CDR3 runs from the conserved cysteine through the conserved F or W. Fields, in order: V gene, D gene, clone size, J gene, CDR3 protein, CDR3 DNA. The D gene is left open where the match is weak. For some rows the clone size is stated as once, few or many, or as a class when expanded; others skip it.

V gene: TRBV6-6
D gene: TRBD1
clone size: .
J gene: TRBJ2-4
CDR3 protein: CASRTGVQNIQYF
CDR3 DNA: TGTGCCAGCAGAACAGGGGTGCAAAACATTCAGTACTTC

V gene: TRBV20-1
D gene: .
clone size: .
J gene: TRBJ2-1
CDR3 protein: CSAKGDEQFF
CDR3 DNA: TGCAGTGCTAAGGGTGATGAGCAGTTCTTC

V gene: TRBV6-5
D gene: .
clone size: .
J gene: TRBJ1-6
CDR3 protein: CASSLTGSPLHF
CDR3 DNA: TGTGCCAGCAGCCTAACAGGGTCCCCCCTCCACTTT

V gene: TRBV19
D gene: .
clone size: .
J gene: TRBJ2-7
CDR3 protein: CASSVGPSYEQYF
CDR3 DNA: TGTGCCAGTAGCGTCGGACCATCCTACGAGCAGTACTTC

V gene: TRBV19
D gene: .
clone size: .
J gene: TRBJ2-2
CDR3 protein: CASSPSYNTGELFF
CDR3 DNA: TGTGCCAGTAGTCCGAGCTATAACACCGGGGAGCTGTTTTTT

V gene: TRBV21-1
D gene: .
clone size: .
J gene: TRBJ2-5
CDR3 protein: CASSKSSQTVGLETQYF
CDR3 DNA: TGTGCCAGCAGCAAAAGCTCCCAGACAGTGGGGTTGGAGACCCAGTACTTC

V gene: TRBV4-3
D gene: .
clone size: .
J gene: TRBJ2-1
CDR3 protein: CASSQDNPGAYNEQFF
CDR3 DNA: TGCGCCAGCAGCCAAGATAATCCGGGTGCATACAATGAGCAGTTCTTC

V gene: TRBV28
D gene: .
clone size: .
J gene: TRBJ1-6
CDR3 protein: CASLPGTGYNSPLHF
CDR3 DNA: TGTGCCAGCTTACCAGGGACCGGTTATAATTCACCCCTCCACTTT

V gene: TRBV20-1
D gene: .
clone size: .
J gene: TRBJ1-2
CDR3 protein: CSARAGYTF
CDR3 DNA: TGCAGTGCTAGGGCTGGCTACACCTTC

V gene: TRBV10-3
D gene: .
clone size: few
J gene: TRBJ2-6
CDR3 protein: CAISESVTGANVLTF
CDR3 DNA: TGTGCCATCAGTGAGTCAGTGACTGGGGCCAACGTCCTGACTTTC

V gene: TRBV6-6
D gene: .
clone size: .
J gene: TRBJ1-3
CDR3 protein: CASRNGPDRSGNTIYF
CDR3 DNA: TGTGCCAGCAGAAACGGACCTGACAGATCCGGAAACACCATATATTTT

V gene: TRBV5-1
D gene: .
clone size: .
J gene: TRBJ2-2
CDR3 protein: CASSRDNFGELFF
CDR3 DNA: TGCGCCAGCAGCCGAGACAACTTTGGGGAGCTGTTTTTT

V gene: TRBV30
D gene: .
clone size: .
J gene: TRBJ2-2
CDR3 protein: CAWCRGLNTGELFF
CDR3 DNA: TGTGCCTGGTGTAGGGGCCTGAACACCGGGGAGCTGTTTTTT

V gene: TRBV28
D gene: TRBD1
clone size: .
J gene: TRBJ2-7
CDR3 protein: CASSLSKRTGWNEQYF
CDR3 DNA: TGTGCCAGCAGTTTATCCAAGCGGACAGGCTGGAACGAGCAGTACTTC

V gene: TRBV2
D gene: .
clone size: few
J gene: TRBJ1-2
CDR3 protein: CASSEPAGGYGYTF
CDR3 DNA: TGTGCCAGCAGTGAACCCGCCGGGGGGTATGGCTACACCTTC

V gene: TRBV10-3
D gene: .
clone size: few
J gene: TRBJ1-1
CDR3 protein: CAISDRGFEAFF
CDR3 DNA: TGTGCCATCAGTGATCGAGGTTTTGAAGCTTTCTTT

V gene: TRBV5-6
D gene: TRBD1
clone size: .
J gene: TRBJ1-4
CDR3 protein: CASSRTGDSEKLFF
CDR3 DNA: TGTGCCAGCAGCCGGACAGGGGACTCTGAAAAACTGTTTTTT

V gene: TRBV5-1
D gene: .
clone size: .
J gene: TRBJ1-2
CDR3 protein: CASSVGGSNYGYTF
CDR3 DNA: TGCGCCAGCAGCGTAGGGGGGAGTAACTATGGCTACACCTTC

V gene: TRBV18
D gene: TRBD2
clone size: .
J gene: TRBJ2-1
CDR3 protein: CASSLPASGLYNEQFF
CDR3 DNA: TGTGCCAGCTCACTCCCGGCTAGCGGCCTTTACAATGAGCAGTTCTTC

V gene: TRBV19
D gene: TRBD1
clone size: .
J gene: TRBJ2-1
CDR3 protein: CASSQGQGSFNEQFF
CDR3 DNA: TGTGCCAGTAGCCAGGGACAGGGGTCCTTTAATGAGCAGTTCTTC

V gene: TRBV7-9
D gene: TRBD2
clone size: .
J gene: TRBJ2-7
CDR3 protein: CASSELAGVDEQYF
CDR3 DNA: TGTGCCAGCTCAGAACTAGCGGGGGTTGACGAGCAGTACTTC

V gene: TRBV12-2
D gene: .
clone size: .
J gene: TRBJ2-3
CDR3 protein: CASRLTIDTDTQYF
CDR3 DNA: TGTGCAAGTCGCTTAACGATCGACACAGATACGCAGTATTTT

V gene: TRBV19
D gene: .
clone size: .
J gene: TRBJ1-6
CDR3 protein: CASSNSGISPLHF
CDR3 DNA: TGTGCCAGTAGTAACTCAGGGATTTCACCCCTCCACTTT

V gene: TRBV19
D gene: .
clone size: many
J gene: TRBJ2-1
CDR3 protein: CASSPEGTFKNEQFF
CDR3 DNA: TGTGCCAGTAGTCCGGAGGGGACTTTCAAGAATGAGCAGTTCTTC

V gene: TRBV30
D gene: TRBD1
clone size: few
J gene: TRBJ2-7
CDR3 protein: CAWSETGYEQYF
CDR3 DNA: TGTGCCTGGTCGGAGACAGGGTATGAGCAGTACTTC

V gene: TRBV6-1
D gene: .
clone size: .
J gene: TRBJ1-3
CDR3 protein: CASSEAHGSSGNTIYF
CDR3 DNA: TGTGCCAGCAGTGAAGCGCACGGGTCCTCTGGAAACACCATATATTTT

V gene: TRBV5-4
D gene: .
clone size: many
J gene: TRBJ2-3
CDR3 protein: CASSLDFLPTDTQYF
CDR3 DNA: TGTGCCAGCAGCTTGGATTTCCTTCCCACAGATACGCAGTATTTT

V gene: TRBV28
D gene: .
clone size: .
J gene: TRBJ1-1
CDR3 protein: CASSLTQLNTEAFF
CDR3 DNA: TGTGCCAGCAGCTTAACGCAGCTGAACACTGAAGCTTTCTTT

V gene: TRBV28
D gene: .
clone size: .
J gene: TRBJ2-1
CDR3 protein: CASSLRGPRTNEQFF
CDR3 DNA: TGTGCCAGCAGTCTCCGGGGCCCCAGAACCAATGAGCAGTTCTTC